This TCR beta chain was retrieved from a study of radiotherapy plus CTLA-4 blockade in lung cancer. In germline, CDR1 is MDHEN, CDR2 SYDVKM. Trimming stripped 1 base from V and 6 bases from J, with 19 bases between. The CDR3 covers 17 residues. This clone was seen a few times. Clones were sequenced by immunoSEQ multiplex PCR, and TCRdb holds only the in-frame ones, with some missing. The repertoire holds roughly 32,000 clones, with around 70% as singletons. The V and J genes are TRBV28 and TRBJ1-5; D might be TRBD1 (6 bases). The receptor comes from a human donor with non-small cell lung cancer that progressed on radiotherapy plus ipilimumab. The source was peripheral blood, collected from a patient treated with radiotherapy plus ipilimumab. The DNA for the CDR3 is TGTGCCAGCAGTTTATCCCCGTCGAGGGGGGCGTTTCAGCCCCAGCATTTT. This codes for CASSLSPSRGAFQPQHF.